The 18 T cell receptor beta chains listed next were all sequenced from one sample in a study of blood T cell repertoires in COVID-19 (dated by TCRdb to about 2020). The method behind the library was the immunoSEQ multiplex PCR assay. TCRdb took over this immuneACCESS table, retaining in-frame rearrangements with V and J assigned. Such tables are incomplete; in checked studies, under half of the missing clones stem from an unresolved V gene, and the remainder is unexplained. The sample has 100,000 to 150,000 clones on record, 70% to 90% of them singletons. The top ten hold approximately 8% of the sample. Material for sequencing was peripheral blood. These receptors all come from a middle-aged man with acute or convalescent COVID-19.

DNA for the CDR3: TGCGCCAGCAGCCCGACAGGGGGCGGTGGCTACACCTTC. It encodes CASSPTGGGGYTF. The chain joins TRBV4-1 to TRBJ1-2; TRBD1 matches 10 bases. The germline V gene has CDR1 MGHRA and CDR2 YSYEKL. This CDR3 is built from 13 residues. V was clipped by 4 bases and J by 7 bases; unmatched bases: 3.

The V gene is TRBV29-1, the J gene TRBJ2-3; perhaps TRBD2 as D (6 bases). The CDR3 is made up of 11 amino acids. In germline, CDR1 is SQVTM, CDR2 ANQGSEA. CDR3 sequence: CTGGVTDTQYF. CDR3 coding DNA: TGCACCGGAGGGGTCACAGATACGCAGTATTTT.

This rearrangement joins TRBV29-1 to TRBJ1-2; 10 bases match TRBD1. V lost 7 bases to trimming and J lost 8 bases; unmatched junction nucleotides: 10. This CDR3 has 13 amino acids. The germline V gene encodes CDR1 SQVTM and CDR2 ANQGSEA. The CDR3 region is CSASGQGPLGYTF. The DNA of the CDR3 is TGCAGCGCCTCGGGACAGGGGCCCTTAGGCTACACCTTC.

This clone was seen only a few times. CDR3 protein: CASGFEGVAEAFF. CDR3 in DNA: TGTGCTAGTGGTTTTGAGGGTGTCGCTGAAGCTTTCTTT. The genes are TRBV12-5 and TRBJ1-1; no clear D. With 3 bases removed from V and 6 bases from J, the gap between germline ends came to 11 bases. The CDR3 loop spans 13 amino acids. Germline lookup yields CDR1 LGHNT and CDR2 FRNRAP.

This sequence joins TRBV7-9 and TRBJ2-7; 13 bases are shared with TRBD2. Per germline, CDR1 SEHNR and CDR2 FQNEAQ (reference sequence). The CDR3 is 17 amino acids. The trim removed 4 bases at V and 5 bases at J, leaving 11 bases unmatched. The CDR3, as DNA: TGTGCCAGCAGCTCGACTAGCGGGAGGCCTTCCTTCCACGAGCAGTACTTC. It encodes CASSSTSGRPSFHEQYF.

This rearrangement joins TRBV6-2 or TRBV6-3 to TRBJ1-5, with 7 bases that match TRBD1. This CDR3 comprises 15 residues. J was trimmed by 9 bases and V by 4 bases; bases with no gene match: 12. From germline, CDR1 is MNHEY and CDR2 SVGEGT. The CDR3 region has the DNA TGTGCCAGCAGTTCATACGTAATTGGGGACAGGCCCCAGCATTTT. It specifies CASSSYVIGDRPQHF.

CDR3 nucleotides: TGTGCCAGCAGCGTAGGAGACAGGGTGGATCAGCCCCAGCATTTT. It encodes CASSVGDRVDQPQHF. The V gene is TRBV9, the J gene TRBJ1-5, with 7 positions matching TRBD1. The V gene end was trimmed by 0 bases and the J gene end by 5 bases; junction bases not matched to a gene: 5. Germline-derived CDR1 and CDR2 are SGDLS and YYNGEE. There are 15 residues in the CDR3.

The genes are TRBV6-2 or TRBV6-3 and TRBJ2-7; 13 positions match TRBD2. The V gene end was trimmed by 6 bases and the J gene end by 4 bases; junction bases not matched to a gene: 3. CDR3 size: 14 residues. CDR1 is MNHEY, CDR2 SVGEGT, per germline. CDR3: CASSGTSGIYEQYF. The CDR3, as DNA: TGTGCCAGCAGCGGGACTAGCGGGATTTACGAGCAGTACTTC.

This chain connects TRBV5-3 to TRBJ2-7, with 7 nucleotides matching TRBD1. TRBV5-3 qualifies as an ORF whose function is uncertain. Germline trimming cut 2 bases from V and 6 bases from J; bases unmatched to any gene: 5. This CDR3 is built from 13 residues. The CDR3 DNA follows: TGTGCCAGAAGCTTCATAGGGACAGTCGAGCAGTACTTC. Translating it yields CARSFIGTVEQYF.

The chain combines TRBV7-2 with TRBJ2-1; 14 nucleotides align to TRBD2. The CDR3 covers 15 residues. V trimming: 6 bases; J trimming: 9 bases; junction bases outside the gene matches: 7. Germline V CDR1 and CDR2: SGHTA, FQGNSA. The CDR3 spells CASSPGLAGVGEQFF. CDR3 nucleotide sequence: TGTGCCAGCAGTCCGGGACTAGCGGGAGTCGGTGAGCAGTTCTTC.

This chain joins TRBV9 and TRBJ1-3; tentative D call: TRBD1 (6 bases). CDR3 length equals 17 residues. The V gene's germline CDR1 is SGDLS and CDR2 YYNGEE. Trimming took 3 bases from V and 0 from J, leaving 16 bases between them. In DNA form, the CDR3 reads TGTGCCAGCAGCGCCGATCCCCACAGGGTCTCTGGAAACACCATATATTTT. Translating it yields CASSADPHRVSGNTIYF.

This clone was detected once. This sequence joins TRBV5-1 and TRBJ2-1; the match to TRBD2 covers 12 bases. V was pared by 4 bases and J by 0 bases, with 5 bases of the junction left unmatched. Germline values: CDR1 SGHRS, CDR2 YFSETQ. The CDR3 runs 17 residues. CDR3 amino acids: CASSLPTSGSSYNEQFF. The CDR3 coding sequence is TGCGCCAGCAGCCTCCCGACTAGCGGGAGCTCCTACAATGAGCAGTTCTTC.

This chain connects TRBV7-8 to TRBJ1-5; no definite D call. The CDR3 is 15 residues long. The V and J ends lost 2 bases and 3 bases respectively, with 11 bases between them. The germline CDR1 and CDR2 sequences are SGHVS and FQNEAQ. The CDR3 DNA reads TGTGCCAGCAGCTTATCTCTGGCTTTCAATCAGCCCCAGCATTTT. It translates to CASSLSLAFNQPQHF.

The J gene is TRBJ1-2, the V gene TRBV6-5, with unresolved D. CDR1 is MNHEY, CDR2 SVGAGI, per germline. The V end was cut by 6 bases, the J end by 5 bases, with 10 bases between. CDR3 length: 12 amino acids. This CDR3 reads CASSSVAYGYTF. CDR3 in DNA: TGTGCCAGCAGCTCAGTAGCTTATGGCTACACCTTC.

This chain links TRBV29-1 with TRBJ2-7; the match to TRBD1 covers 7 bases. The V gene end was trimmed by 5 bases and the J gene end by 2 bases; junction bases not matched to a gene: 3. Germline CDR1 is SQVTM and CDR2 is ANQGSEA. The CDR3 contains 12 residues. The DNA for the CDR3 is TGCAGCGTTAAGGGACAGACCTACGAGCAGTACTTC. Its translation: CSVKGQTYEQYF.

This chain uses TRBV28 with TRBJ2-7; TRBD2 matches 7 bases. This CDR3 has 12 residues. Germline lookup yields CDR1 MDHEN and CDR2 SYDVKM. V lost 8 bases, J lost 4 bases, and 5 bases stayed unmatched. Here the CDR3 reads CASERGKYEQYF. Written as DNA, the CDR3 is TGTGCCAGCGAGCGGGGAAAGTACGAGCAGTACTTC.

The gene calls are TRBV6-5 and TRBJ1-1; D is undetermined. The CDR3 loop spans 12 amino acids. V was pared by 8 bases and J by 1 base, with 8 bases between. The germline V gene has CDR1 MNHEY and CDR2 SVGAGI. The CDR3 region is CASSHRNTEAFF. In DNA, the CDR3 is TGTGCCAGCTCCCACAGGAACACTGAAGCTTTCTTT.

This clone was seen a few times. V gene TRBV10-3 combines with J gene TRBJ2-2; D is perhaps TRBD2 (5 bases). CDR1 ENHRY and CDR2 SYGVKD come from the germline V gene. V lost 3 bases and J 7 bases, leaving 6 bases between the germline ends. This CDR3 comprises 12 residues. DNA for the CDR3: TGTGCCATCAGTGACGGGGACGGGGAGCTGTTTTTT. Its translation: CAISDGDGELFF.